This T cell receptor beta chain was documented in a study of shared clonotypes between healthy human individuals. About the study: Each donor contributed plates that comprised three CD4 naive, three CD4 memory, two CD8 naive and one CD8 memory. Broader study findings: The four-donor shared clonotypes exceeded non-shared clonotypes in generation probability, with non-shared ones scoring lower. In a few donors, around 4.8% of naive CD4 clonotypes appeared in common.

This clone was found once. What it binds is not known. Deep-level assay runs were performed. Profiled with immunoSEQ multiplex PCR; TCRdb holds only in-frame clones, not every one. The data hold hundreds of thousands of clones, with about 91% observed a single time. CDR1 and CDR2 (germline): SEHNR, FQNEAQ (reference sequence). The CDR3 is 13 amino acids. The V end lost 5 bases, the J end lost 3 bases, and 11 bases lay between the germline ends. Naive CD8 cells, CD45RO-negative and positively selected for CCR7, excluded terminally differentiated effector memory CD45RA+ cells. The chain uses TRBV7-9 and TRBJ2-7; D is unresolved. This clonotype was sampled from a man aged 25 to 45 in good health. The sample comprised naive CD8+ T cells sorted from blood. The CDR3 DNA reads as TGTGCCAGCAGCCCGTCTAGTAACTACGAGCAGTACTTC. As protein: CASSPSSNYEQYF.